This T cell receptor beta chain came from a study of T-cell reconstitution after alpha-beta-depleted transplantation in children. This clonotype was seen ten or more times. The CDR3 extends over 17 amino acids. Germline CDR1 is SEHNR and CDR2 is FQNEAQ (reference sequence). V was cut by 0 bases and J by 0 bases, with 12 bases left in between. For TCRbeta, the library was prepared with unique molecular identifiers. TCRdb used MiXCR to reprocess the PCR reads, holding one entry per CDR3 protein. The sample has 280,000 or so distinct CDR3 sequences; roughly 11% are singletons. The receptor's source is a male patient aged 2 to 9 who had a stem cell transplant for chronic granulomatous disease, so the T cells may come from the graft donor. V and J are TRBV7-9 and TRBJ2-1; D not resolved. Here the sequenced sample was peripheral blood, taken 180 days after TCRalphabeta/CD19-depleted stem cell transplant. The CDR3 DNA sequence: TGTGCCAGCAGCTTAGCGCAGAGGACGGACTCCTACAATGAGCAGTTCTTC. Translating it yields CASSLAQRTDSYNEQFF.